These 21 T cell receptor beta chains were all obtained from the same sample, sequenced in a study of cytomegalovirus exposure and HLA in healthy donors. Primers: 60 Vbeta forward and 13 Jbeta reverse. Here immunoSEQ multiplex PCR was the method, and the copy in TCRdb shows in-frame clones only, minus some. The sample yields roughly 140,000 clones, about 70% seen once. Sequencing was carried out using PBMCs. Receptors originate from a woman aged 40 to 50 in good health and CMV-seronegative.

The CDR3 DNA reads TGTGCCAGCAGTTACTTTATTGACATCCGTCCTGATGGCTACACCTTC. This codes for CASSYFIDIRPDGYTF. V is TRBV6-5 and J is TRBJ1-2; no firm D call. The CDR3 runs to 16 residues. Germline values: CDR1 MNHEY, CDR2 SVGAGI. V gave up 1 base and J gave up 6 bases, with 18 bases separating them.

The chain carries TRBV5-1 and TRBJ2-5, with TRBD1 matching over 11 bases. Germline CDR1 reads SGHRS; CDR2 reads YFSETQ. V was pared by 4 bases and J by 4 bases, with 6 bases of the junction left unmatched. This CDR3 spans 15 amino acids. CDR3 sequence: CASSDGQGAGETQYF. DNA for the CDR3: TGCGCCAGCAGCGACGGACAGGGGGCAGGAGAGACCCAGTACTTC.

This chain joins TRBV5-1 and TRBJ2-5, with 15 bases lining up with TRBD2. This CDR3 contains 16 residues. The germline V gene has CDR1 SGHRS and CDR2 YFSETQ. V lost 4 bases, J lost 5 bases, and 6 bases stayed unmatched. The DNA of the CDR3 is TGCGCCAGCAGCCAGGGACTAGCGGGGGGAGCCGAGACCCAGTACTTC. Its translation is CASSQGLAGGAETQYF.

J is TRBJ2-2 and V is TRBV29-1; 10 bases map to TRBD2. This CDR3 is built from 14 residues. Germline V gives CDR1 SQVTM, CDR2 ANQGSEA. Trimming removed 7 bases from V and 1 base from J; junction bases left unmatched: 3. CDR3 protein: CSGRTSGNTGELFF. The DNA of the CDR3 is TGCAGCGGGCGGACTAGCGGGAACACCGGGGAGCTGTTTTTT.

The V call is TRBV6-5, the J call TRBJ2-7; D is perhaps TRBD1 (6 bases). The V end lost 0 bases, the J end lost 0 bases, and 9 bases lay between the germline ends. Germline V gene data show CDR1 as MNHEY and CDR2 as SVGAGI. CDR3 length equals 15 residues. CDR3 DNA: TGTGCCAGCAGTTACTCGGGACACAGCTCCTACGAGCAGTACTTC. Its protein product is CASSYSGHSSYEQYF.

The rearrangement links TRBV7-9 to TRBJ1-5; 9 bases line up with TRBD1. The germline V gene encodes CDR1 SEHNR and CDR2 FQNEAQ (reference sequence). The CDR3 contains 15 residues. V trimming: 5 bases; J trimming: 0 bases; junction bases outside the gene matches: 2. The CDR3 protein is CASSRQGDSNQPQHF. Here the CDR3 DNA reads TGTGCCAGCAGCCGACAGGGGGATAGCAATCAGCCCCAGCATTTT.

The chain carries TRBV11-2 and TRBJ1-1; D gene uncertain. Trimming took off 4 bases at V and 0 bases at J, with 18 bases between the two ends. Germline CDR1 reads SGHAT; CDR2 reads FQNNGV. The CDR3 is made up of 17 amino acids. The CDR3 region is CASSYYTGSPMNTEAFF. CDR3 sequence (DNA): TGTGCCAGCAGCTATTATACCGGGAGCCCTATGAACACTGAAGCTTTCTTT.

The sample holds one count of this clone. The V and J genes are TRBV6-5 and TRBJ2-5; D perhaps matches TRBD2 (6 bases). The V end was cut by 5 bases, the J end by 3 bases, with 16 bases between. The CDR3 consists of 15 residues. From germline, CDR1 is MNHEY and CDR2 SVGAGI. This CDR3 reads CASSRTGTLKETQYF. The CDR3 coding sequence is TGTGCCAGCAGTCGTACCGGGACTTTGAAAGAGACCCAGTACTTC.

CDR3 region: CASKGQQNTEAFF. In nucleotides, the CDR3 is TGTGCCAGCAAGGGACAGCAGAACACTGAAGCTTTCTTT. V usage is TRBV7-9 and J usage is TRBJ1-1; 7 bases map to TRBD1. Germline trimming cut 7 bases from V and 1 base from J; bases unmatched to any gene: 3. The CDR3 length is 13 residues. Germline lookup yields CDR1 SEHNR and CDR2 FQNEAQ (reference sequence).

This chain uses TRBV5-1 with TRBJ2-3; D unclear. With 3 bases removed from V and 0 bases from J, the gap between germline ends came to 8 bases. Germline values: CDR1 SGHRS, CDR2 YFSETQ. The CDR3 contains 14 residues. For the CDR3, the DNA is TGCGCCAGCAGCTCCGCGACAAGCACAGATACGCAGTATTTT. Translation: CASSSATSTDTQYF. The whole variable domain, filled in from reference TRBV5-1 and TRBJ2-3, reads KAGVTQTPRYLIKTRGQQVTLSCSPISGHRSVSWYQQTPGQGLQFLFEYFSETQRNKGNFPGRFSGRQFSNSRSEMNVSTLELGDSALYLCASSSATSTDTQYFGPGTRLTVL.

The chain recombines TRBV5-1 with TRBJ2-3; no clear D gene. Trimming stripped 2 bases from V and 1 base from J, with 8 bases between. Germline-derived CDR1 and CDR2 are SGHRS and YFSETQ. The CDR3 runs to 14 residues. The CDR3 reads CASSFSQGTDTQYF. In DNA, the CDR3 is TGCGCCAGCAGCTTCTCCCAGGGCACAGATACGCAGTATTTT.

V gene TRBV30 combines with J gene TRBJ1-3, with D unresolved. Germline V gene lookup returns CDR1 GTSNPN and CDR2 SVGIG (reference sequence). This CDR3 has 17 amino acids. V dropped 2 bases and J dropped 0 bases, with 17 bases sitting between them. CDR3 residues: CAWSLGAVFSSGNTIYF. The DNA for the CDR3 is TGTGCCTGGAGTTTGGGAGCCGTCTTCAGCTCTGGAAACACCATATATTTT.

This chain links TRBV7-8 with TRBJ2-1; 7 nucleotides agree with TRBD1. Trimming cost V 5 bases and J 1 base; bases outside gene matches: 2. The germline V gene has CDR1 SGHVS and CDR2 FQNEAQ. This CDR3 region has 14 residues. CDR3 coding DNA: TGTGCCAGCAGCCCGACAGGGTCCTACAATGAGCAGTTCTTC. Translation gives CASSPTGSYNEQFF.

The chain has TRBV27 and TRBJ1-1, with D tentatively TRBD1 (6 bases). The CDR3 is 17 amino acids. Germline V gives CDR1 MNHEY, CDR2 SMNVEV (reference sequence). The ends were cut back, 5 bases at V and 2 bases at J, with 21 bases in the middle. The CDR3, as DNA: TGTGCCAGCAGTCGCCTGGGGGTCTGGACAGAAAACACTGAAGCTTTCTTT. Amino acids: CASSRLGVWTENTEAFF.

V usage is TRBV28 and J usage is TRBJ1-5; 7 positions match TRBD1. Germline assignment: CDR1 MDHEN and CDR2 SYDVKM. The length of the CDR3 is 17 residues. V lost 9 bases and J lost 7; bases outside the gene matches: 21. The CDR3 reads CASRKQGIRRTAQPQHF. CDR3 nucleotide sequence: TGTGCCAGTCGAAAACAGGGGATCCGGCGTACCGCGCAGCCCCAGCATTTT.

The chain uses TRBV27 and TRBJ1-5, with 7 nucleotides matching TRBD1. The V gene's germline CDR1 is MNHEY and CDR2 SMNVEV (reference sequence). The V segment lost 5 bases and the J segment 0 bases; nucleotides outside the gene matches: 1. The CDR3 has 14 amino acids. The CDR3 sequence: CASSDRDSNQPQHF. The CDR3 DNA is TGTGCCAGCAGTGACAGGGATAGCAATCAGCCCCAGCATTTT.

On this clone itself: The same CDR3 is also encoded by other DNA sequences in this sample. The chain has TRBV28 and TRBJ2-6; D ambiguous. V shed 0 bases and J shed 0 bases, with 9 bases lying between them. This CDR3 has 17 amino acids. Germline lookup yields CDR1 MDHEN and CDR2 SYDVKM. CDR3 loop: CASSLWSLSSGANVLTF. CDR3 DNA: TGTGCCAGCAGTTTATGGTCACTGAGCTCTGGGGCCAACGTCCTGACTTTC.

The V and J genes are TRBV6-5 and TRBJ2-3; the match to TRBD2 covers 7 bases. This CDR3 has 14 amino acids. Trimming removed 7 bases from V and 6 bases from J; junction bases left unmatched: 10. Germline V lookup: CDR1 MNHEY, CDR2 SVGAGI. The CDR3 here is CASNTGTKMDTQYF. In DNA form, the CDR3 reads TGTGCCAGCAACACCGGGACTAAGATGGATACGCAGTATTTT.

This chain joins TRBV14 and TRBJ2-7; 8 nucleotides agree with TRBD2. V shed 3 bases and J 10 bases; nucleotides not matched to a gene: 2. This CDR3 spans 11 amino acids. Germline V gene lookup returns CDR1 SGHDN and CDR2 FVKESK. The DNA for the CDR3 is TGTGCCAGCAGCCACGGACTAGCACAGTACTTC. This encodes CASSHGLAQYF.

This chain joins TRBV27 and TRBJ1-4; no clear D gene. Per germline, CDR1 MNHEY and CDR2 SMNVEV (reference sequence). The CDR3 extends over 17 amino acids. Deletions cut 2 bases from V and 8 bases from J, with 21 bases between. CDR3 sequence (DNA): TGTGCCAGCAGTTTAACGGTCGGGAGCACCCAACGAGAAAAACTGTTTTTT. Residues: CASSLTVGSTQREKLFF.

This rearrangement joins TRBV2 to TRBJ2-5; 9 positions agree with TRBD2. The ends lost 1 base at V and 9 bases at J; junction bases unmatched: 9. The germline V gene has CDR1 SNHLY and CDR2 FYNNEI. This CDR3 region has 15 residues. The CDR3 nucleotides are TGTGCCAGCAGTGAAGAAGGGAATAGCGGGGGCGCCCAGTACTTC. Protein: CASSEEGNSGGAQYF.